This T cell receptor beta chain was sequenced for a study of T cell changes during pregnancy in multiple sclerosis. Per germline, CDR1 LGHNA and CDR2 YSLEER. V lost 2 bases and J lost 0, with 8 bases in between. CDR3 length: 15 amino acids. The protocol was immunoSEQ multiplex PCR, while the TCRdb copy is restricted to in-frame clones and leaves out a portion. The table records tens of thousands of clones, around 93% of them present only once. This specimen consisted of CD4+ T cells from peripheral blood mononuclear cells, obtained before pregnancy. This TCR came from a female donor with multiple sclerosis, enrolled in a pregnancy study. The chain is built from TRBV4-3 and TRBJ2-1, with D possibly matching TRBD2 (5 bases). The CDR3 sequence: CASSQRETSYNEQFF. The CDR3 coding sequence is TGCGCCAGCAGCCAAAGGGAGACCTCCTACAATGAGCAGTTCTTC.